This passage covers 18 T cell receptor beta chains from one sample sequenced in a study of T-cell reconstitution after alpha-beta-depleted transplantation in children. The authors prepared the TCRbeta library with unique molecular identifiers. Via MiXCR, TCRdb re-called the PCR reads, giving one row per CDR3 protein. The sample holds hundreds of thousands of distinct CDR3 sequences; roughly 14% are singletons and the top ten take over 3.5%. Here the sequenced sample was PBMCs, taken from the stem cell graft. The source of these receptors is a human donor who donated a stem cell graft to a child with Fanconi anemia.

The J gene is TRBJ2-5, the V gene TRBV9; 10 positions match TRBD2. The CDR3 has 17 residues. CDR1 and CDR2 from the germline V gene are SGDLS and YYNGEE. The J segment lost 2 bases and the V segment lost 3 bases, leaving 10 bases of the junction unmatched. CDR3 nucleotides: TGTGCCAGCAGCGCTAGCGCGGGGACTAGCGTACAAGAGACCCAGTACTTC. Translation: CASSASAGTSVQETQYF.

This clonotype was seen a handful of times. The CDR3 nucleotides are TGTGCCAGCAGCCAAGCAGACGGGTTTTCCTACAATGAGCAGTTCTTC. Translated: CASSQADGFSYNEQFF. The rearrangement joins TRBV3-1 to TRBJ2-1; D is unresolved. The germline CDR1 and CDR2 sequences are LGHDT and YNNKEL (reference sequence). V lost 1 base and J lost 1, with 11 bases in between. The CDR3 length is 16 residues.

The J gene is TRBJ1-1, the V gene TRBV29-1; no clear D. V was shortened by 5 bases and J by 0 bases, with 7 bases between the two germline ends. The CDR3 is 12 amino acids. CDR1 is SQVTM, CDR2 ANQGSEA, per germline. CDR3 nucleotide sequence: TGCAGCGTTATGCCTATGAACACTGAAGCTTTCTTT. It specifies CSVMPMNTEAFF.

This rearrangement joins TRBV20-1 to TRBJ1-5; D is unresolved. Trimming left V 5 bases short and J 6 bases short, with 14 bases between. The germline V gene encodes CDR1 DFQATT and CDR2 SNEGSKA (reference sequence). The CDR3 extends over 13 amino acids. CDR3 bases: TGCAGTGCTGCCAGGCCTCGAGGTCAGCCCCAGCATTTT. This encodes CSAARPRGQPQHF.

This clonotype has just one count. V gene TRBV4-2 combines with J gene TRBJ1-4, with no clear D. Trimming removed 3 bases from V and 8 bases from J, with 16 bases in between. Germline lookup yields CDR1 LGHNA and CDR2 YNFKEQ. The CDR3 sequence is 15 residues long. The CDR3 here is CASSQAVRREEKLFF. The CDR3 DNA reads as TGTGCCAGCAGCCAGGCGGTCCGACGGGAAGAAAAACTGTTTTTT.

This clonotype was counted ten times or more. This sequence joins TRBV9 and TRBJ1-3, with D unresolved. Trimming removed 0 bases at V and 4 bases at J, with 14 bases between. The CDR3 length is 16 residues. The germline V gene encodes CDR1 SGDLS and CDR2 YYNGEE. This chain's CDR3 is CASSVGREAGGNTIYF. The CDR3 nucleotides are TGTGCCAGCAGCGTAGGTAGGGAGGCAGGCGGAAACACCATATATTTT.

The chain employs TRBV7-2 and TRBJ2-1; a possible D gene is TRBD1 (5 bases). Trimming removed 8 bases at V and 6 bases at J, with 14 bases between. In germline, CDR1 is SGHTA, CDR2 FQGNSA. This CDR3 contains 13 residues. The CDR3 nucleotides read TGTGCCAGCCGACAGTTTAACGGCAATGAGCAGTTCTTC. This translates into CASRQFNGNEQFF.

The chain carries TRBV27 and TRBJ2-3; 9 bases are a match to TRBD2. CDR1 MNHEY and CDR2 SMNVEV come from the germline V gene (reference sequence). V gave up 5 bases and J gave up 6 bases; unmatched junction bases: 9. The CDR3 loop spans 15 amino acids. The CDR3 DNA follows: TGTGCCAGCAGTCCCCCCAGCGGGGGGTGGGATACGCAGTATTTT. It specifies CASSPPSGGWDTQYF.

Ten or more counts support this clonotype. CDR3 loop: CSVDQQGNTGELFF. CDR3 coding DNA: TGCAGCGTTGATCAGCAGGGAAACACCGGGGAGCTGTTTTTT. V usage is TRBV29-1 and J usage is TRBJ2-2; a possible D gene is TRBD1 (5 bases). From germline, CDR1 is SQVTM and CDR2 ANQGSEA. The germline V and J ends were trimmed by 3 bases and 2 bases, with 10 bases remaining between them. The CDR3 is 14 amino acids.

V is TRBV28 and J is TRBJ2-1, with 7 nucleotides matching TRBD2. Germline V gene lookup returns CDR1 MDHEN and CDR2 SYDVKM. This CDR3 comprises 14 residues. V lost 2 bases and J lost 10; bases outside the gene matches: 8. This CDR3 is CASSLAGDNWEQFF. The CDR3 DNA reads TGTGCCAGCAGTTTAGCGGGGGATAATTGGGAGCAGTTCTTC.

V usage is TRBV11-3 and J usage is TRBJ2-1; unclear D gene. CDR3 length equals 14 residues. V dropped 1 base and J dropped 8 bases, with 12 bases sitting between them. The V gene's germline CDR1 is SGHNT and CDR2 YENEEA. CDR3 amino acids: CASSLAFVADEQFF. The CDR3 coding sequence is TGTGCCAGCAGCTTAGCTTTCGTCGCCGATGAGCAGTTCTTC.

J is TRBJ1-1 and V is TRBV12-3 or TRBV12-4, with 8 bases lining up with TRBD1. V trimming: 5 bases; J trimming: 7 bases; junction bases outside the gene matches: 6. This CDR3 has 13 amino acids. The CDR3, as DNA: TGTGCCAGCAGTCGCGACAGGGGATATGAAGCTTTCTTT. Translation gives CASSRDRGYEAFF.

A few counts support this clonotype. The genes are TRBV5-1 and TRBJ2-3, with 9 bases aligning to TRBD1. V was clipped by 0 bases and J by 4 bases; unmatched bases: 3. Germline V lookup: CDR1 SGHRS, CDR2 YFSETQ. CDR3 length: 15 residues. The CDR3 sequence: CASSLEGQGADTQYF. CDR3 DNA sequence: TGCGCCAGCAGCTTGGAGGGACAGGGTGCAGATACGCAGTATTTT. Combining the CDR3 with reference TRBV5-1 and TRBJ2-3 gives the whole variable domain KAGVTQTPRYLIKTRGQQVTLSCSPISGHRSVSWYQQTPGQGLQFLFEYFSETQRNKGNFPGRFSGRQFSNSRSEMNVSTLELGDSALYLCASSLEGQGADTQYFGPGTRLTVL.

This clonotype was seen many times. This rearrangement joins TRBV29-1 to TRBJ2-5, with D uncertain. The V gene lost 7 bases and the J gene lost 5 bases, with 17 bases spanning the gap. The CDR3 totals 13 residues. The germline V gene has CDR1 SQVTM and CDR2 ANQGSEA. For the CDR3, the DNA is TGCAGCGATATTTTTACCCCCGAGGAGACCCAGTACTTC. It is translated as CSDIFTPEETQYF.

V and J are TRBV5-5 and TRBJ1-5; D unclear. CDR1 is SGHKS and CDR2 is YYEKEE in the germline V gene (reference sequence). The CDR3 extends over 15 amino acids. V was cut by 2 bases and J by 2 bases, with 11 bases left in between. The chain's CDR3 is CASSFNPGGNQPQHF. The CDR3 DNA reads as TGTGCCAGCAGCTTCAATCCAGGAGGCAATCAGCCCCAGCATTTT. The full variable domain, in which reference TRBV5-5 and TRBJ1-5 provide the parts outside the CDR3, is DAGVTQSPTHLIKTRGQQVTLRCSPISGHKSVSWYQQVLGQGPQFIFQYYEKEERGRGNFPDRFSARQFPNYSSELNVNALLLGDSALYLCASSFNPGGNQPQHFGDGTRLSIL.

CDR3 protein: CASSLIRGVRETQYF. In nucleotides, the CDR3 is TGTGCCAGCAGTTTGATACGGGGGGTCAGGGAGACCCAGTACTTC. The V gene is TRBV12-3 or TRBV12-4, the J gene TRBJ2-5, with 7 bases aligning to TRBD2. CDR3 length: 15 amino acids. V trimming: 3 bases; J trimming: 5 bases; junction bases outside the gene matches: 9.

This clonotype was recorded a few times. The chain has TRBV6-1 and TRBJ1-5; no clear D. V shed 8 bases and J shed 0 bases, with 11 bases lying between them. CDR3 length: 14 residues. CDR1 and CDR2 from the germline V gene are MNHNS and SASEGT. As DNA, the CDR3 is TGTGCCAGCCTAACAACATATAGCAATCAGCCCCAGCATTTT. Translation gives CASLTTYSNQPQHF.

This chain uses TRBV5-1 with TRBJ1-1; no reliable D call. The ends were cut back, 2 bases at V and 2 bases at J, with 10 bases in the middle. CDR3 length: 14 residues. CDR1 is SGHRS and CDR2 is YFSETQ in the germline V gene. This CDR3 is CASSFLTSNTEAFF. The CDR3 DNA sequence: TGCGCCAGCAGCTTCCTGACATCAAACACTGAAGCTTTCTTT. The whole variable domain, remainder taken from reference TRBV5-1 and TRBJ1-1, is KAGVTQTPRYLIKTRGQQVTLSCSPISGHRSVSWYQQTPGQGLQFLFEYFSETQRNKGNFPGRFSGRQFSNSRSEMNVSTLELGDSALYLCASSFLTSNTEAFFGQGTRLTVV.